Listed here is a single T cell receptor beta chain. This table comes from immunoSEQ multiplex PCR, and its TCRdb copy is limited to in-frame clones, with some not included. The sample contains about 300,000 clones, around nine tenths of which appear only once. CDR3 length: 15 amino acids. Trimming at V came to 1 base and at J to 3 bases, leaving 6 bases not matched to a gene. CDR1 and CDR2 (germline): LGHDT, YNNKEL (reference sequence). This sample was included in a study of blood T cell repertoires in COVID-19. The sample comprised PBMCs or T cells enriched from blood (not recorded which). This chain links TRBV3-1 (or the pseudogene TRBV3-2) with TRBJ2-7; TRBD1 matches 7 bases. This sequence was found in a woman between 40 and 50 years old who had recovered from COVID-19. The CDR3 nucleotides are TGTGCCAGCAGCCAAGCGACGACAGGGCGCTACGAGCAGTACTTC. Encoded protein: CASSQATTGRYEQYF.